A single sample is the source of the 3 T cell receptor beta chains below, sequenced in a study of OX40 agonist ivuxolimab in advanced cancers. The data were produced by immunoSEQ multiplex PCR, yet TCRdb's version contains in-frame clones alone and is incomplete. The sample has about 60,000 clones, around 90% seen once. The sample here was CD4+ or CD8+ T cells sorted from blood, taken in a trial of the OX40 agonist ivuxolimab. Every receptor here comes from an adult with an advanced solid tumor such as melanoma, head and neck, liver or kidney cancer.

The table lists this clone with a count of one. This chain joins TRBV5-4 and TRBJ1-4, with TRBD1 matching over 10 bases. J was trimmed by 5 bases and V by 4 bases; bases with no gene match: 2. In germline, CDR1 is SGHNT, CDR2 YYREEE (reference sequence). This CDR3 is 14 amino acids long. Here the CDR3 DNA reads TGTGCCAGCAGCCGGACAGGGGGGAATGAAAAACTGTTTTTT. Translated: CASSRTGGNEKLFF.

The V and J genes are TRBV7-8 and TRBJ1-5, with D possibly TRBD1 on 5 matching bases. CDR3 length: 16 amino acids. The ends were cut back, 0 bases at V and 9 bases at J, with 18 bases in the middle. Looked up from germline, CDR1 is SGHVS and CDR2 is FQNEAQ. This CDR3 is CASSLAGAQKGRPQHF. DNA of the CDR3: TGTGCCAGCAGCTTAGCCGGGGCCCAAAAGGGGCGGCCCCAGCATTTT.

The V call is TRBV5-1, the J call TRBJ1-5, with TRBD1 matching 10 bases. Germline CDR1 is SGHRS and CDR2 is YFSETQ. Trimming removed 4 bases from V and 2 bases from J; junction bases left unmatched: 3. The length of the CDR3 is 15 residues. CDR3: CASSRGTGGNQPQHF. As DNA, the CDR3 is TGCGCCAGCAGCAGGGGGACAGGGGGCAATCAGCCCCAGCATTTT.